Given below is one T cell receptor (beta chain) in context. Its cognate antigen is unknown. A junction boundary mismatches the germline segment, possibly from a read error. Sequenced by immunoSEQ multiplex PCR; TCRdb stores in-frame clones only, minus some. In the table there are over 110,000 clones, 90% of which are singletons. Second-dose intervals near 4 or 12 weeks were combined. The data were obtained in a study of T cell responses to AZD1222 COVID-19 vaccine. Study-wide results and limits: Across spike, vaccine-associated CD4 TCRs were found, dominant at 160-218 and 743-854.

This CDR3 has 12 residues. Looked up from germline, CDR1 is SGHNT and CDR2 is YYREEE (reference sequence). This rearrangement joins TRBV5-4 to TRBJ1-1, with D maybe TRBD1 (5 bases). The receptor comes from an adult who received the AZD1222 COVID-19 vaccine. This specimen consisted of peripheral blood, obtained 28 days after the second AZD1222 dose. The CDR3 DNA reads as TGTGCCAGCAGCCTCGACAGTAAGCATCTTTCTTTT. This translates into CASSLDSKHLSF. The full variable domain, rest sourced from reference TRBV5-4 and TRBJ1-1, is ETGVTQSPTHLIKTRGQQVTLRCSSQSGHNTVSWYQQALGQGPQFIFQYYREEENGRGNFPPRFSGLQFPNYSSELNVNALELDDSALYLCASSLDSKHLSFGQGTRLTVV.